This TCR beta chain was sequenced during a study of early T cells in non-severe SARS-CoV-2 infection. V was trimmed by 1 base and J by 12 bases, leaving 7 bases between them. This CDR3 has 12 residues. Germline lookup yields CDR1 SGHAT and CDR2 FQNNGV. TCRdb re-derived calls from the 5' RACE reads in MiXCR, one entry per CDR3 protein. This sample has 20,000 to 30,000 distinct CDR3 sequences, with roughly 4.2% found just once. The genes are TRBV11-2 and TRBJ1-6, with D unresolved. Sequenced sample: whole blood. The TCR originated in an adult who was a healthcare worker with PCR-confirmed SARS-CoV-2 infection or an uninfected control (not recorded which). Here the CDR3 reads CASSLGSGPLHF. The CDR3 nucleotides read TGTGCCAGCAGCTTAGGAAGCGGACCCCTCCACTTT.